This T cell receptor beta chain was sequenced during a study of cytotoxic CD8 clonotypes in ibrutinib-treated CLL. Concerning this clone: Its specificity is unknown.

This CDR3 has 14 residues. Sequencing was performed with immunoSEQ multiplex PCR; in TCRdb, only in-frame clones are kept and a portion is missing. The sample holds 150,000 or so clones; approximately 75% are singletons and the top ten take around 30%. General study findings and limits: Baseline clonality, above age-matched healthy donor levels, tracked circulating CD8+ T-cell counts. Sustained-remission patients were sampled at one set of times and progressing patients at different ones.

The origin of this receptor is a human donor with chronic lymphocytic leukemia. This sample comprised PBMCs, obtained after 12 months of ibrutinib treatment. The V and J genes are TRBV21-1 and TRBJ2-5; TRBD2 is taken as the D call from the table, unchecked against the DNA. TRBV21-1 is deemed a pseudogene. CDR3 protein: CASSKVVPGETQYF. The CDR3 DNA is TGTGCCAGCAGCAAAGTCGTCCCCGGGGAGACCCAGTACTTC.